This T cell receptor (beta chain) originates from a study of identical twins. The study's findings and limits: Weaker excess twin sharing was seen among beta out-of-frame sequences. These conclusions were based on statistical analysis (cross-sectional, not following the same donors).

Remarks on this clonotype: No antigen is known for it.

Trimming removed 4 bases from V and 7 bases from J, with 10 bases in between. The CDR3 is 13 residues long. TCRdb re-called the 5' RACE reads with MiXCR, one entry per CDR3 protein. The sample lists hundreds of thousands of distinct CDR3 sequences; over 20% were seen once. Separately, the same data were catalogued under a study of T cells expressing NK-cell markers. That source adds: Dominant NKG2C+ clonotypes were found to form about 1.0-7.5% of CD8+ T cells in over 5 donors. These clonotypes also led the CD3+CD56-NKG2C+ fraction in several donors.

Material: PBMCs. V and J are TRBV12-3 or TRBV12-4 and TRBJ2-2; tentatively, D is TRBD2 (5 bases). This TCR was sampled from a woman in her late teens or twenties in good health. CDR3 sequence: CASSYLAGGELFF. The CDR3 bases are TGTGCCAGCAGTTACTTGGCGGGCGGGGAGCTGTTTTTT.